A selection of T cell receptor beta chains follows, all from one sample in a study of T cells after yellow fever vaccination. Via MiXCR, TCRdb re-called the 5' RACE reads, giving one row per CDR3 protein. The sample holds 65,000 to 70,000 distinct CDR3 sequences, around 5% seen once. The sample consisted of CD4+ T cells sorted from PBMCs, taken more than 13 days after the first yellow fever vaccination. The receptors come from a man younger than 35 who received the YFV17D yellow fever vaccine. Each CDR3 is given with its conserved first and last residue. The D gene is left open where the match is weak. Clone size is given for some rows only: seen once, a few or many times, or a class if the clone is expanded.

CDR3: CSASRAGRKNEQFF
DNA: TGCAGTGCTAGCCGAGCGGGGCGTAAAAATGAGCAGTTCTTC
D: TRBD2
size: many
J: TRBJ2-1
V: TRBV20-1

CDR3: CASSLPGGRELFF
DNA: TGTGCCAGCAGCCTCCCGGGGGGCCGGGAGCTGTTTTTT
D: -
size: many
J: TRBJ2-2
V: TRBV4-2

CDR3: CASSLVQGARDGYTF
DNA: TGTGCCAGCAGCTTGGTTCAGGGAGCACGGGATGGCTACACCTTC
D: -
size: -
J: TRBJ1-2
V: TRBV5-6

CDR3: CVSTVNTEAFF
DNA: TGTGTTAGCACGGTGAACACTGAAGCTTTCTTT
D: -
size: many
J: TRBJ1-1
V: TRBV28

CDR3: CASRFQGEAFF
DNA: TGTGCCAGCAGATTTCAGGGTGAAGCTTTCTTT
D: -
size: many
J: TRBJ1-1
V: TRBV7-2

CDR3: CASSIDRLAGGNEQFF
DNA: TGTGCCAGTAGTATAGATCGTCTAGCGGGGGGCAATGAGCAGTTCTTC
D: TRBD2
size: many
J: TRBJ2-1
V: TRBV19

CDR3: CSARDEGVEKLFF
DNA: TGCAGTGCTAGAGATGAGGGGGTTGAAAAACTGTTTTTT
D: -
size: many
J: TRBJ1-4
V: TRBV20-1

CDR3: CASSPTGGSYGYTF
DNA: TGTGCCAGCAGCCCAACAGGGGGAAGCTATGGCTACACCTTC
D: TRBD1
size: -
J: TRBJ1-2
V: TRBV7-8

CDR3: CASTPGPTDTQYF
DNA: TGTGCCAGCACCCCGGGGCCCACAGATACGCAGTATTTT
D: -
size: many
J: TRBJ2-3
V: TRBV7-6

CDR3: CASSWDGNSPLHF
DNA: TGTGCCAGTAGCTGGGATGGTAATTCACCCCTCCACTTT
D: -
size: many
J: TRBJ1-6
V: TRBV19

CDR3: CASIAGGQGTDTQYF
DNA: TGCGCCAGCATCGCGGGGGGCCAAGGAACAGATACGCAGTATTTT
D: TRBD2
size: many
J: TRBJ2-3
V: TRBV5-1

CDR3: CASSPRTLSYEQYF
DNA: TGTGCCAGCAGTCCCAGGACCCTATCCTACGAGCAGTACTTC
D: -
size: many
J: TRBJ2-7
V: TRBV2

CDR3: CASSLIGGDSPLHF
DNA: TGTGCCAGCAGTTTAATAGGGGGGGATTCACCCCTCCACTTT
D: -
size: many
J: TRBJ1-6
V: TRBV12-3/TRBV12-4

CDR3: CASSYQQGQTQYF
DNA: TGTGCCAGCAGCTACCAACAGGGACAGACCCAGTACTTC
D: -
size: many
J: TRBJ2-5
V: TRBV11-2

CDR3: CASSIQGTPLHF
DNA: TGTGCCAGCAGCATACAGGGGACACCCCTCCACTTT
D: TRBD1
size: -
J: TRBJ1-6
V: TRBV7-2

CDR3: CASSRTSGGLGAKNIQYF
DNA: TGCGCCAGCAGCCGGACTAGCGGGGGGCTGGGTGCCAAAAACATTCAGTACTTC
D: TRBD2
size: many
J: TRBJ2-4
V: TRBV5-1

CDR3: CASIHPVGVGYTF
DNA: TGTGCCAGCATCCACCCGGTGGGGGTTGGCTACACCTTC
D: -
size: many
J: TRBJ1-2
V: TRBV7-2

CDR3: CASSPRGQGNSNGYTF
DNA: TGTGCCAGCAGCCCGAGGGGACAGGGGAATTCAAATGGCTACACCTTC
D: TRBD1
size: many
J: TRBJ1-2
V: TRBV7-2

CDR3: CASSPLGAVTGTEAFF
DNA: TGTGCCAGCTCACCACTGGGAGCGGTAACGGGAACTGAAGCTTTCTTT
D: -
size: many
J: TRBJ1-1
V: TRBV18

CDR3: CASSYAWTGTNEQFF
DNA: TGTGCCAGCAGTTACGCTTGGACAGGGACTAATGAGCAGTTCTTC
D: TRBD1
size: many
J: TRBJ2-1
V: TRBV6-5

CDR3: CASSLRGTSGNEQFF
DNA: TGTGCCAGCAGCTTAAGGGGGACTAGCGGAAATGAGCAGTTCTTC
D: TRBD2
size: few
J: TRBJ2-1
V: TRBV7-9

CDR3: CATSDRQGGQAFF
DNA: TGTGCCACCAGTGATAGACAGGGGGGACAGGCTTTCTTT
D: TRBD1
size: many
J: TRBJ1-1
V: TRBV24-1